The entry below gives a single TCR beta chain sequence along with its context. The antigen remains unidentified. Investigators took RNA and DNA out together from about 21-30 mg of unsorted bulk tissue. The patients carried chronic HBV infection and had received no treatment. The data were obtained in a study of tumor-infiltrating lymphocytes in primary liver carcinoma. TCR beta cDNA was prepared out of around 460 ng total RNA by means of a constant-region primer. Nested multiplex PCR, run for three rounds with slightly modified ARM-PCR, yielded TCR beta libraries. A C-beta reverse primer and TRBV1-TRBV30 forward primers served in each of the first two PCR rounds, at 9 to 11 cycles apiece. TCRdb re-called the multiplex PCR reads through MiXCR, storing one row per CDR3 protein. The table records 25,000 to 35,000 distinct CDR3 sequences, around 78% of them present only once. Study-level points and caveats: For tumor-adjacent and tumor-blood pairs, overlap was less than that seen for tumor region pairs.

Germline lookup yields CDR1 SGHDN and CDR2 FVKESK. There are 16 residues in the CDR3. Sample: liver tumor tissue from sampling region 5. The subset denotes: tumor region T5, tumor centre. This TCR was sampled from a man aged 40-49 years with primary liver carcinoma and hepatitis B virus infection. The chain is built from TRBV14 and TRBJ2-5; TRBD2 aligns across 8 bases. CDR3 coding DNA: TGTGTTAGCAGCCATAGGAGCGGGGGCCCGCAAGAGACCCAGTACTTC. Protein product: CVSSHRSGGPQETQYF.